This is a list of T cell receptor beta chains from one sample in a study of cytomegalovirus exposure and HLA in healthy donors. The assay was immunoSEQ multiplex PCR, and TCRdb's table has in-frame clones only and misses some. Here the sample spans about 150,000 clones, less than 65% being singletons. The sample comprised PBMCs. Every receptor here comes from a woman under 40 in good health and CMV-seropositive. Both conserved end residues are part of each CDR3. The D gene is left open where the match is weak. Expanded clones get a size class; other rows say once, few or many, or leave the size out.

J gene	clone size	D gene	V gene	CDR3 protein	CDR3 DNA
TRBJ1-4	.	.	TRBV9	CASSGGGGLFF	TGTGCCAGCAGCGGGGGGGGTGGACTGTTTTTT
TRBJ2-7	.	TRBD2	TRBV25-1	CASSELLRGGEQYF	TGTGCCAGCAGTGAACTCCTCCGCGGGGGCGAGCAGTACTTC
TRBJ1-2	once	.	TRBV2	CASPLGGRYDGYTF	TGTGCCAGCCCACTCGGGGGGCGCTACGATGGCTACACCTTC
TRBJ1-3	.	TRBD1	TRBV10-3	CAISGPRLRGQGAGNTIYF	TGTGCCATCAGTGGCCCACGCCTCCGAGGGCAGGGGGCTGGAAACACCATATATTTT
TRBJ2-6	.	.	TRBV5-1	CASSTAGVSSGANVLTF	TGCGCCAGCAGCACCGCAGGGGTTAGCTCTGGGGCCAACGTCCTGACTTTC
TRBJ1-5	few	.	TRBV7-8	CASSPSGVFNQPQHF	TGTGCCAGCAGCCCAAGCGGGGTATTTAATCAGCCCCAGCATTTT
TRBJ1-3	.	.	TRBV30	CAWSVGGWGSGNTIYF	TGTGCCTGGAGTGTAGGGGGTTGGGGCTCTGGAAACACCATATATTTT
TRBJ2-5	.	.	TRBV30	CAWTMKAKLQETQYF	TGTGCCTGGACTATGAAGGCCAAACTACAAGAGACCCAGTACTTC
TRBJ1-6	.	.	TRBV30	CAAGVGSKSPLHF	TGTGCGGCCGGGGTCGGCTCCAAGTCCCCCCTCCACTTT
TRBJ1-2	.	.	TRBV9	CASSVVSTAYGYTF	TGTGCCAGCAGCGTAGTTTCGACAGCTTATGGCTACACCTTC
TRBJ1-3	.	.	TRBV10-3	CAISDPGDRSGNTIYF	TGTGCCATCAGTGACCCAGGGGACCGCTCTGGAAACACCATATATTTT
TRBJ2-7	.	.	TRBV4-1	CASRLHPGDTEISYEQYF	TGCGCCAGCAGACTGCACCCCGGGGACACCGAAATCTCCTACGAGCAGTACTTC
TRBJ2-4	.	TRBD2	TRBV13	CASSSPGGLAVNIQYF	TGTGCCAGCAGCTCTCCTGGGGGACTAGCGGTAAACATTCAGTACTTC
TRBJ2-7	.	.	TRBV30	CAWTHFLGQGYEQYF	TGTGCCTGGACCCACTTCCTCGGGCAGGGGTACGAGCAGTACTTC
TRBJ2-5	few	TRBD2	TRBV7-9	CASNPREASGPQETQYF	TGTGCCAGCAATCCCAGGGAGGCTAGCGGACCCCAAGAGACCCAGTACTTC
TRBJ2-3	.	.	TRBV4-1	CASSLAWAPYTDTQYF	TGCGCCAGCAGCCTCGCGTGGGCCCCGTACACAGATACGCAGTATTTT
TRBJ1-5	.	TRBD1	TRBV5-6	CASSLRGLGQPQHF	TGTGCCAGCAGCTTGAGGGGGCTGGGTCAGCCCCAGCATTTT
TRBJ1-6	.	.	TRBV13	CASSFTGDASPLHF	TGTGCCAGCAGCTTCACGGGGGATGCTTCACCCCTCCACTTT
TRBJ2-2	.	.	TRBV7-3	CASSLAGIGELFF	TGTGCCAGCAGCCTCGCGGGGATCGGGGAGCTGTTTTTT
TRBJ1-5	.	TRBD1	TRBV27	CASSLLTAGGASQPQHF	TGTGCCAGCAGTTTATTGACCGCAGGGGGCGCGTCTCAGCCCCAGCATTTT
TRBJ2-3	few	.	TRBV15	CATSRDGADTQYF	TGTGCCACCAGCAGAGACGGAGCAGATACGCAGTATTTT
TRBJ2-2	.	.	TRBV19	CASSIGAYTGELFF	TGTGCCAGTAGTATAGGGGCGTACACCGGGGAGCTGTTTTTT
TRBJ1-1	.	.	TRBV13	CASSLGGGAKAFF	TGTGCCAGCAGCTTAGGAGGGGGGGCGAAAGCTTTCTTT
TRBJ2-7	.	.	TRBV7-2	CASSLPYDEQYF	TGTGCCAGCAGCTTACCCTACGACGAGCAGTACTTC
TRBJ2-5	.	.	TRBV4-1	CASSQRRGGPETQYF	TGCGCCAGCAGCCAACGGAGGGGGGGGCCAGAGACCCAGTACTTC
TRBJ1-2	.	TRBD1	TRBV19	CASSTRQGDGWGYTF	TGTGCCAGTAGTACCCGCCAGGGGGATGGATGGGGCTACACCTTC
TRBJ2-7	.	TRBD1	TRBV7-6	CASSLGREGTGLFYEQYF	TGTGCCAGCAGCTTAGGTCGCGAAGGGACAGGGCTTTTCTACGAGCAGTACTTC
TRBJ2-7	.	TRBD1	TRBV19	CASRAGQGIYEQYF	TGTGCCAGTAGAGCGGGACAGGGAATATACGAGCAGTACTTC
TRBJ2-4	.	.	TRBV5-1	CASSLGDLAKNIQYF	TGCGCCAGCAGCTTGGGAGATCTAGCCAAAAACATTCAGTACTTC
TRBJ2-7	.	.	TRBV11-3	CASSFGPTYEQYF	TGTGCCAGCAGCTTTGGTCCTACCTACGAGCAGTACTTC
TRBJ1-3	few	.	TRBV5-6	CASRRDRGQAGNTIYF	TGTGCCAGCAGGCGGGACCGCGGTCAGGCTGGAAACACCATATATTTT
TRBJ2-5	few	.	TRBV2	CASTREMFQETQYF	TGTGCCAGCACGAGGGAGATGTTCCAAGAGACCCAGTACTTC
TRBJ1-1	.	.	TRBV5-1	CASSLAGPKNTEAFF	TGCGCCAGCAGCTTGGCAGGGCCGAAGAACACTGAAGCTTTCTTT
TRBJ1-2	once	TRBD1	TRBV7-9	CASSLTGGFGYTF	TGTGCCAGCAGCTTGACAGGGGGCTTTGGCTACACCTTC
TRBJ1-5	.	.	TRBV6-1	CASRGGLPQHF	TGTGCCAGCAGGGGGGGATTGCCCCAGCATTTT
TRBJ1-4	.	.	TRBV27	CASSREQGRVNEKLFF	TGTGCCAGCAGTCGCGAACAGGGAAGGGTAAATGAAAAACTGTTTTTT
TRBJ2-2	.	TRBD2	TRBV7-6	CASSRSGLAGNTGELFF	TGTGCCAGCAGCCGGAGCGGTCTAGCGGGGAACACCGGGGAGCTGTTTTTT
TRBJ2-1	.	.	TRBV20-1	CSARPGEVQFF	TGCAGTGCTAGGCCGGGAGAGGTGCAGTTCTTC
TRBJ2-3	.	TRBD2	TRBV7-3	CASSLRGGFTDTQYF	TGTGCCAGCAGCTTGCGGGGGGGATTCACAGATACGCAGTATTTT
TRBJ1-1	.	TRBD1	TRBV28	CASSSWTGNTEAFF	TGTGCCAGCAGTTCCTGGACAGGGAACACTGAAGCTTTCTTT
TRBJ2-7	.	TRBD2	TRBV6-1	CASSELAGVGAEQYF	TGTGCCAGCAGTGAACTAGCGGGAGTTGGCGCTGAGCAGTACTTC
TRBJ1-1	.	.	TRBV10-1	CASSPIRRLNTEAFF	TGCGCCAGCAGCCCGATTCGGAGGTTAAACACTGAAGCTTTCTTT
TRBJ2-1	once	TRBD1	TRBV29-1	CSVEIGTGGSYNEQFF	TGCAGCGTTGAAATTGGGACAGGGGGGTCCTACAATGAGCAGTTCTTC
TRBJ2-2	.	.	TRBV19	CASSESANTGELFF	TGTGCCAGTAGTGAGTCGGCGAACACCGGGGAGCTGTTTTTT
TRBJ1-3	.	.	TRBV29-1	CSVVRGNTIYF	TGCAGCGTTGTGAGGGGAAACACCATATATTTT
TRBJ1-3	medium-sized	.	TRBV4-1	CASSQVGRQSGNTIYF	TGCGCCAGCAGCCAAGTGGGGCGCCAGTCTGGAAACACCATATATTTT
TRBJ1-1	few	.	TRBV2	CALVPFEAFF	TGTGCCCTCGTCCCCTTTGAAGCTTTCTTT
TRBJ2-5	.	.	TRBV12-5	CASGSDIQETQYF	TGTGCTAGTGGCTCCGACATTCAAGAGACCCAGTACTTC
TRBJ2-5	.	TRBD2	TRBV5-4	CASSLALVAGGPVTQYF	TGTGCCAGCAGCTTGGCCCTGGTAGCGGGGGGACCGGTGACCCAGTACTTC
TRBJ2-3	.	TRBD2	TRBV6-1	CASSDLAGTSGTDTQYF	TGTGCCAGCAGTGACCTAGCCGGGACTAGCGGCACAGATACGCAGTATTTT
TRBJ1-2	few	.	TRBV18	CASSPRLAGYTF	TGTGCCAGCTCACCTCGTCTTGCGGGCTACACCTTC
TRBJ2-7	.	.	TRBV27	CASSLRGAGGYEQYF	TGTGCCAGCAGTCTAAGAGGTGCGGGTGGCTACGAGCAGTACTTC
TRBJ2-1	.	.	TRBV5-1	CASSFARGHNEQFF	TGCGCCAGCAGCTTTGCCAGGGGCCACAATGAGCAGTTCTTC
TRBJ2-7	few	TRBD2	TRBV5-1	CASRVTSGPGGEQYF	TGCGCCAGCAGGGTGACTAGCGGGCCTGGGGGTGAGCAGTACTTC
TRBJ1-4	.	TRBD1	TRBV28	CASSFLAGGGEKLFF	TGTGCCAGCAGTTTCCTGGCAGGGGGAGGTGAAAAACTGTTTTTT
TRBJ2-7	.	.	TRBV5-1	CASSRKGDVSPYEQYF	TGCGCCAGCTCTAGGAAGGGGGACGTGAGCCCCTACGAGCAGTACTTC
TRBJ1-1	few	.	TRBV11-2	CASSAHREAFF	TGTGCCAGCAGCGCCCACAGAGAAGCTTTCTTT
TRBJ1-3	.	.	TRBV29-1	CSVATLSERNTIYF	TGCAGCGTAGCTACGCTGAGCGAAAGAAACACCATATATTTT
TRBJ2-1	.	.	TRBV9	CASSLGWGGLNNEQFF	TGTGCCAGCAGCTTAGGGTGGGGGGGCCTGAATAATGAGCAGTTCTTC
TRBJ2-6	.	.	TRBV5-1	CASSLLLTGANVLTF	TGCGCCAGCAGCTTGCTCCTAACTGGGGCCAACGTCCTGACTTTC